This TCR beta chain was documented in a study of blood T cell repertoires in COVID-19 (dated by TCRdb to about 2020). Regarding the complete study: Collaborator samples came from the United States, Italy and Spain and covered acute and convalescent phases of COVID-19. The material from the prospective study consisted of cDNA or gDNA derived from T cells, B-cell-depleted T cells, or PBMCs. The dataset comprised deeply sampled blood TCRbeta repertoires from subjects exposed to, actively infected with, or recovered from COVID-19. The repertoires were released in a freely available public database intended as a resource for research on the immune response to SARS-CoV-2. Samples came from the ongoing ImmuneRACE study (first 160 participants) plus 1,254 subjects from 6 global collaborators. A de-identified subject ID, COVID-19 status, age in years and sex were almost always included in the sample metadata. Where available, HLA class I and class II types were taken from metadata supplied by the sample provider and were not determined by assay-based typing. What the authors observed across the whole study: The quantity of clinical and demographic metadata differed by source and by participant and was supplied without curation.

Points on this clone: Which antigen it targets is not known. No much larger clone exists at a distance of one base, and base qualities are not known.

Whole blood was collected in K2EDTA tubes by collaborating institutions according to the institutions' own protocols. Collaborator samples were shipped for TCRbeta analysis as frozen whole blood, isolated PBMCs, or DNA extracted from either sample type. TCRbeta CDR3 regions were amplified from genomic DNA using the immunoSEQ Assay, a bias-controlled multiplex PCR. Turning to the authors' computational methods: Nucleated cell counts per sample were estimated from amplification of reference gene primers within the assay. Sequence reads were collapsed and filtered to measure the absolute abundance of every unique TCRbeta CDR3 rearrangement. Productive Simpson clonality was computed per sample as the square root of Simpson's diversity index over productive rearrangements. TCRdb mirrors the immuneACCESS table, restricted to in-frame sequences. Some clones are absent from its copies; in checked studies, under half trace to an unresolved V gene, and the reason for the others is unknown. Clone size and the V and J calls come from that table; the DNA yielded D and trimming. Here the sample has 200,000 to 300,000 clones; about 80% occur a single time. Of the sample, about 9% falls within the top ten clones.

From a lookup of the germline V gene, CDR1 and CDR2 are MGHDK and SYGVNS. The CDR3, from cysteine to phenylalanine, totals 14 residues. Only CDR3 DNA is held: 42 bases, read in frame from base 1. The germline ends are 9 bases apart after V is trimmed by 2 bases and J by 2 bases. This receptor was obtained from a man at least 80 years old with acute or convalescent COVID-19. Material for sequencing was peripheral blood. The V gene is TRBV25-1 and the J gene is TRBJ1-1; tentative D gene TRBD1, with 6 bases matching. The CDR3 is CASSETGTNTEAFF. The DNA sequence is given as TGTGCCAGCAGTGAAACCGGGACAAACACTGAAGCTTTCTTT.